The 17 T cell receptor beta chains below were found in one sample sequenced in a study of blood T cell repertoires in COVID-19. This table comes from immunoSEQ multiplex PCR, and its TCRdb copy is limited to in-frame clones, with some not included. The table has 310,000 or so clones, around 87% seen once. The material sequenced was peripheral blood. All receptors come from a man aged 70-80 years with acute or convalescent COVID-19.

This chain links TRBV28 with TRBJ1-5; unclear D gene. V lost 1 base to trimming and J lost 7 bases, with 8 bases between them. Germline CDR1 is MDHEN and CDR2 is SYDVKM. This CDR3 spans 13 amino acids. CDR3 residues: CASSLSFVQPQHF. DNA of the CDR3: TGTGCCAGCAGTTTATCATTTGTCCAGCCCCAGCATTTT.

The genes are TRBV12-3 or TRBV12-4 and TRBJ1-5, with a weak D call TRBD1 (5 bases). The CDR3 totals 12 residues. V lost 5 bases to trimming and J lost 7 bases, with 9 bases between them. The CDR3 DNA follows: TGTGCCAGCAGTCCAGGGAAGCAGCCCCAGCATTTT. Protein: CASSPGKQPQHF.

J is TRBJ1-2 and V is TRBV6-7; 7 bases are shared with TRBD1. TRBV6-7 is placed among ORFs of uncertain function. This CDR3 region has 13 residues. V shed 4 bases, J shed 8 bases, and the junction held 7 bases outside the gene matches. This CDR3 reads CASSCGQDGGYTF. CDR3 in DNA: TGTGCCAGCAGTTGCGGACAGGACGGCGGCTACACCTTC.

This clone was counted only a few times. The chain joins TRBV9 to TRBJ1-2, with D possibly TRBD1 on 6 matching bases. Germline V gives CDR1 SGDLS, CDR2 YYNGEE. This CDR3 spans 14 amino acids. Trimming shortened V by 4 bases and J by 4 bases, and 14 bases separated the two germline ends. The CDR3 DNA is TGTGCCAGCAGCAAGGGTACAGGGCGCTATGGCTACACCTTC. This encodes CASSKGTGRYGYTF.

The CDR3 nucleotides are TGTGCCAGCAGCGCGACAGGGGGTTTAGGCTATGGCTACACCTTC. Translated, it gives CASSATGGLGYGYTF. The J gene is TRBJ1-2, the V gene TRBV9; TRBD1 matches at 9 bases. Germline V CDR1 and CDR2: SGDLS, YYNGEE. The CDR3 is 15 residues long. The ends lost 3 bases at V and 4 bases at J; junction bases unmatched: 7.

The genes are TRBV15 and TRBJ2-3; 7 bases are a match to TRBD2. CDR1 is LNHNV, CDR2 YYDKDF, per germline (reference sequence). Trimming at V came to 4 bases and at J to 0 bases, leaving 1 base not matched to a gene. The CDR3 spans 14 residues. CDR3: CATSISGSTDTQYF. In DNA, the CDR3 is TGTGCCACCAGCATTAGCGGGAGCACAGATACGCAGTATTTT.

The rearrangement joins TRBV19 to TRBJ1-1; TRBD1 is a possible D gene (6 bases). Per the germline V gene, CDR1 is LNHDA and CDR2 is SQIVND (reference sequence). The CDR3 contains 11 residues. V was clipped by 7 bases and J by 10 bases, with 13 bases between them. The CDR3 protein is CASNTGFGAFF. DNA for the CDR3: TGTGCCAGTAATACAGGGTTTGGAGCTTTCTTT.

CDR3: CASSLGVGKLFF. The CDR3 DNA reads TGTGCCAGCAGTTTGGGAGTCGGAAAACTGTTTTTT. The chain couples TRBV12-3 or TRBV12-4 to TRBJ1-4; D gene unclear. Between the trimmed V and J ends, which lost 3 bases and 10 bases, there was a span of 9 bases. The CDR3 extends over 12 amino acids.

The rearrangement uses TRBV7-9 and TRBJ1-1; D is undetermined. The CDR3 is 13 amino acids. Trimming removed 3 bases at V and 0 bases at J, with 5 bases between. In germline, CDR1 is SEHNR, CDR2 FQNEAQ (reference sequence). The CDR3: CASSFQVNTEAFF. The CDR3 DNA reads as TGTGCCAGCAGCTTTCAGGTGAACACTGAAGCTTTCTTT.

This clone appeared a single time. The V call is TRBV5-6, the J call TRBJ1-1, with 7 bases fitting TRBD1. Germline V CDR1 and CDR2: SGHDT, YYEEEE. This CDR3 has 15 residues. The J segment lost 6 bases and the V segment lost 4 bases, leaving 12 bases of the junction unmatched. CDR3 residues: CASSAQGTQSAEAFF. The CDR3 region has the DNA TGTGCCAGCAGCGCACAGGGGACGCAGAGCGCTGAAGCTTTCTTT.

V and J are TRBV15 and TRBJ2-5; 10 bases match TRBD1. V gave up 1 base and J gave up 4 bases; unmatched junction bases: 9. Germline CDR1 is LNHNV and CDR2 is YYDKDF (reference sequence). This CDR3 is built from 17 residues. The DNA of the CDR3 is TGTGCCACCAGCAGAGGGGCTAGACAGGGGGCAGGAGAGACCCAGTACTTC. It specifies CATSRGARQGAGETQYF.

CDR3 sequence reads: CASSRPTDSRGEKLFF. CDR3 DNA: TGTGCCAGCAGTCGACCGACGGACAGCCGCGGGGAAAAACTGTTTTTT. This chain links TRBV28 with TRBJ1-4, with D possibly TRBD1 on 6 matching bases. The germline gives CDR1 MDHEN, CDR2 SYDVKM. The V end lost 5 bases, the J end lost 8 bases, and 21 bases lay between the germline ends. This CDR3 contains 16 residues.

V and J are TRBV7-8 and TRBJ2-3; 9 nucleotides match TRBD2. The CDR3 sequence is 16 residues long. Trimming cost V 2 bases and J 5 bases; bases outside gene matches: 8. Germline assignment: CDR1 SGHVS and CDR2 FQNEAQ. The CDR3 coding sequence is TGTGCCAGCAGCTTAATTGGCGGGGGGGCGAGAGATACGCAGTATTTT. Amino acids: CASSLIGGGARDTQYF.

V is TRBV19 and J is TRBJ2-1; D is possibly TRBD2 (6 bases). This CDR3 is 16 amino acids long. Trimming removed 8 bases at V and 1 base at J, with 18 bases between. CDR1 and CDR2 from the germline V gene are LNHDA and SQIVND (reference sequence). The CDR3 coding sequence is TGTGCCAGTCGCAACACCGGGACTGAATCCTACAATGAGCAGTTCTTC. Translating gives CASRNTGTESYNEQFF.

The chain employs TRBV7-2 and TRBJ1-2; 7 nucleotides agree with TRBD1. CDR3 size: 15 residues. CDR1 and CDR2 from the germline V gene are SGHTA and FQGNSA. The V and J ends lost 5 bases and 0 bases, in that order; junction bases with no gene match: 6. The CDR3 region has the DNA TGTGCCAGCAGCCTAGGGGGCGCATCTAACTATGGCTACACCTTC. It encodes CASSLGGASNYGYTF.

The chain joins TRBV15 to TRBJ1-5; no clear D. Trimming pared 1 base from V and 0 bases from J, leaving 19 bases between. CDR3 length: 19 amino acids. Germline V gene lookup returns CDR1 LNHNV and CDR2 YYDKDF (reference sequence). Here the CDR3 DNA reads TGTGCCACCAGCAGAGGCGAGAGATGGAACACAGATAGCAATCAGCCCCAGCATTTT. Translating it yields CATSRGERWNTDSNQPQHF.

The chain carries TRBV28 and TRBJ1-5, with 11 bases that match TRBD1. Germline CDR1 MDHEN, CDR2 SYDVKM. CDR3 length: 15 amino acids. V lost 5 bases, J lost 7 bases, and 7 bases stayed unmatched. CDR3 loop: CASSPRTGGEQPQHF. The CDR3 region has the DNA TGTGCCAGCAGTCCTCGGACAGGGGGCGAACAGCCCCAGCATTTT.